Here is one T cell receptor (beta chain) with its context. Its target is not known. Germline is not matched at one junction end, which may reflect a read error. The CDR3 is 14 amino acids. The sample originates from a study of cytomegalovirus exposure and HLA in healthy donors. Use of 60 Vbeta and 13 Jbeta primers characterized the PCR. Clones were read by immunoSEQ multiplex PCR, and TCRdb kept only the in-frame ones, dropping some. The table lists 70,000 to 90,000 clones, approximately 70% of them singletons. Broader study findings: A later analysis showed that HLA-associated TCR beta chains had undergone more clonal expansion than equally common others.

V and J are TRBV5-3 and TRBJ1-1; D not certain. TRBV5-3 is marked as an open reading frame, function uncertain. This clonotype was sampled from a man aged 35-49 years in good health and CMV-seropositive. Sequenced input: PBMCs. In DNA form, the CDR3 reads TGTGCCAGAACCCTTGGGCTTATGAACACTGAAGTTTTCTTT. Translating gives CARTLGLMNTEVFF.